This is a list of T cell receptor beta chains from one sample in a study of CD8+CD57+ T cells in acquired aplastic anemia. Via MiXCR, TCRdb re-called the reads, giving one row per CDR3 protein. The sample gives 190,000 or so distinct CDR3 sequences, around 60% of which show up once; less than 30% is in the top ten. The material sequenced was sorted CD4+, CD8+, or CD8+CD57+ T cells (not recorded which) from PBMCs. These receptors were collected from a human donor in good health. The CDR3 runs from the conserved cysteine through the conserved F or W. A D gene is named only where the DNA matches it firmly.

CDR3 length: 14
J gene: TRBJ1-5
V gene: TRBV9
D gene: .
CDR3 protein: CASSVSASNQPQHF

CDR3 length: 12
J gene: TRBJ2-7
V gene: TRBV7-6
D gene: .
CDR3 protein: CASSLAGDEQYF

CDR3 length: 16
J gene: TRBJ1-2
V gene: TRBV7-9
D gene: .
CDR3 protein: CASSRGRAESNYGCTF

CDR3 length: 15
J gene: TRBJ2-3
V gene: TRBV12-3/TRBV12-4
D gene: TRBD1
CDR3 protein: CASSITGGWEDTQYF

CDR3 length: 17
J gene: TRBJ2-7
V gene: TRBV7-9
D gene: TRBD2
CDR3 protein: CASSLAGLAGLSYEQYF

CDR3 length: 13
J gene: TRBJ2-1
V gene: TRBV7-9
D gene: .
CDR3 protein: CASSWAFDGVQFF

CDR3 length: 13
J gene: TRBJ1-2
V gene: TRBV7-8
D gene: .
CDR3 protein: CASSLAGGPSYTF

CDR3 length: 16
J gene: TRBJ1-2
V gene: TRBV19
D gene: .
CDR3 protein: CASSTFDLTLNYGYTF

CDR3 length: 18
J gene: TRBJ2-7
V gene: TRBV9
D gene: .
CDR3 protein: CASSAGGSGVKLAYKQYF

CDR3 length: 15
J gene: TRBJ1-1
V gene: TRBV7-9
D gene: .
CDR3 protein: CASSLVEGRNTEAFF

CDR3 length: 16
J gene: TRBJ1-1
V gene: TRBV15
D gene: .
CDR3 protein: CATSRDLLIGDTEAFF

CDR3 length: 14
J gene: TRBJ1-2
V gene: TRBV7-2
D gene: TRBD1
CDR3 protein: CASSLAGDRGGYTF

CDR3 length: 15
J gene: TRBJ2-7
V gene: TRBV4-2
D gene: TRBD2
CDR3 protein: CASSQEGEGSYEQYF

CDR3 length: 14
J gene: TRBJ1-2
V gene: TRBV19
D gene: .
CDR3 protein: CASSIRGRNYGYTF

CDR3 length: 14
J gene: TRBJ1-5
V gene: TRBV19
D gene: TRBD1
CDR3 protein: CASIEGAGNQPQHF

CDR3 length: 13
J gene: TRBJ2-7
V gene: TRBV27
D gene: .
CDR3 protein: CASSLSSGTEQYF

CDR3 length: 14
J gene: TRBJ1-2
V gene: TRBV15
D gene: .
CDR3 protein: CATSRRGFDYGYTF

CDR3 length: 15
J gene: TRBJ2-7
V gene: TRBV20-1
D gene: .
CDR3 protein: CSASTTHEQLYEQYF

CDR3 length: 14
J gene: TRBJ2-7
V gene: TRBV20-1
D gene: TRBD2
CDR3 protein: CSAELAGVSYEQYF

CDR3 length: 17
J gene: TRBJ2-5
V gene: TRBV10-3
D gene: TRBD2
CDR3 protein: CASSGELAGGDQETQYF

CDR3 length: 14
J gene: TRBJ2-7
V gene: TRBV28
D gene: .
CDR3 protein: CASSPGVGSYEQYF

CDR3 length: 18
J gene: TRBJ2-4
V gene: TRBV29-1
D gene: TRBD1
CDR3 protein: CSVFIPPGQGEEKDIQYF

CDR3 length: 14
J gene: TRBJ2-5
V gene: TRBV2
D gene: .
CDR3 protein: CASIWWGLRETQYF

CDR3 length: 15
J gene: TRBJ2-1
V gene: TRBV7-3
D gene: .
CDR3 protein: CASSLTLGGSNEQFF

CDR3 length: 11
J gene: TRBJ2-7
V gene: TRBV2
D gene: .
CDR3 protein: CASSASSEQYF

CDR3 length: 17
J gene: TRBJ1-4
V gene: TRBV5-1
D gene: TRBD1
CDR3 protein: CASSRGQGRLTNEKLFF

CDR3 length: 17
J gene: TRBJ1-1
V gene: TRBV6-4
D gene: TRBD1
CDR3 protein: CASSYPTGDGVNTEAFF

CDR3 length: 15
J gene: TRBJ2-1
V gene: TRBV7-9
D gene: .
CDR3 protein: CASSHGGVPYNEQFF

CDR3 length: 12
J gene: TRBJ2-7
V gene: TRBV29-1
D gene: .
CDR3 protein: CSVAGPGDEQYF

CDR3 length: 14
J gene: TRBJ1-3
V gene: TRBV7-8
D gene: .
CDR3 protein: CASSPYRAGNTIYF

CDR3 length: 15
J gene: TRBJ1-6
V gene: TRBV19
D gene: TRBD1
CDR3 protein: CASSMGQGYNSPLHF

CDR3 length: 12
J gene: TRBJ2-7
V gene: TRBV6-2/TRBV6-3
D gene: .
CDR3 protein: CASRQSRHEQYF

CDR3 length: 19
J gene: TRBJ2-2
V gene: TRBV4-3
D gene: .
CDR3 protein: CASSQDVGVTGFMSGELFF

CDR3 length: 12
J gene: TRBJ2-4
V gene: TRBV7-2
D gene: .
CDR3 protein: CASSLAATEVYF

CDR3 length: 12
J gene: TRBJ1-2
V gene: TRBV12-3/TRBV12-4
D gene: .
CDR3 protein: CASSLDGNGYTF

CDR3 length: 11
J gene: TRBJ1-2
V gene: TRBV24-1
D gene: .
CDR3 protein: CATSGGHGYTF

CDR3 length: 20
J gene: TRBJ2-1
V gene: TRBV11-1
D gene: TRBD2
CDR3 protein: CASSLAGVLTSGGADNEQFF

CDR3 length: 11
J gene: TRBJ1-2
V gene: TRBV29-1
D gene: TRBD1
CDR3 protein: CSVGQGSRYTF

CDR3 length: 12
J gene: TRBJ2-7
V gene: TRBV7-2
D gene: TRBD1
CDR3 protein: CASSSTGHEQYF

CDR3 length: 15
J gene: TRBJ1-5
V gene: TRBV10-3
D gene: TRBD1
CDR3 protein: CAISGQGGSNQPQHF

CDR3 length: 16
J gene: TRBJ2-5
V gene: TRBV10-2
D gene: TRBD2
CDR3 protein: CASSDPSGMQGETQYF

CDR3 length: 14
J gene: TRBJ2-3
V gene: TRBV5-1
D gene: .
CDR3 protein: CASSPSASTDTQYF

CDR3 length: 15
J gene: TRBJ1-3
V gene: TRBV19
D gene: .
CDR3 protein: CASSEFGRSGNTIYF

CDR3 length: 16
J gene: TRBJ2-7
V gene: TRBV25-1
D gene: TRBD1
CDR3 protein: CASSPRRDRGSYEQYF

CDR3 length: 14
J gene: TRBJ2-7
V gene: TRBV10-3
D gene: TRBD2
CDR3 protein: CAISVQRESYEQYF

CDR3 length: 14
J gene: TRBJ1-1
V gene: TRBV5-8
D gene: .
CDR3 protein: CASSLEGVSTEAFF

CDR3 length: 15
J gene: TRBJ2-7
V gene: TRBV5-1
D gene: .
CDR3 protein: CASSPRGASSYEQYF

CDR3 length: 11
J gene: TRBJ1-1
V gene: TRBV20-1
D gene: .
CDR3 protein: CSARGGNEAFF

CDR3 length: 13
J gene: TRBJ1-2
V gene: TRBV28
D gene: TRBD1
CDR3 protein: CANSRQGLYGYTF

CDR3 length: 12
J gene: TRBJ2-5
V gene: TRBV7-9
D gene: .
CDR3 protein: CASSWGTSPPYF

CDR3 length: 14
J gene: TRBJ1-5
V gene: TRBV7-6
D gene: .
CDR3 protein: CASGLGPGDQPQHF

CDR3 length: 16
J gene: TRBJ2-5
V gene: TRBV7-9
D gene: .
CDR3 protein: CASSPHGWGQGETQYF

CDR3 length: 14
J gene: TRBJ2-7
V gene: TRBV20-1
D gene: .
CDR3 protein: CSARDLAYGYEQYF

CDR3 length: 14
J gene: TRBJ2-5
V gene: TRBV2
D gene: .
CDR3 protein: CASNSGGPFGTKYF